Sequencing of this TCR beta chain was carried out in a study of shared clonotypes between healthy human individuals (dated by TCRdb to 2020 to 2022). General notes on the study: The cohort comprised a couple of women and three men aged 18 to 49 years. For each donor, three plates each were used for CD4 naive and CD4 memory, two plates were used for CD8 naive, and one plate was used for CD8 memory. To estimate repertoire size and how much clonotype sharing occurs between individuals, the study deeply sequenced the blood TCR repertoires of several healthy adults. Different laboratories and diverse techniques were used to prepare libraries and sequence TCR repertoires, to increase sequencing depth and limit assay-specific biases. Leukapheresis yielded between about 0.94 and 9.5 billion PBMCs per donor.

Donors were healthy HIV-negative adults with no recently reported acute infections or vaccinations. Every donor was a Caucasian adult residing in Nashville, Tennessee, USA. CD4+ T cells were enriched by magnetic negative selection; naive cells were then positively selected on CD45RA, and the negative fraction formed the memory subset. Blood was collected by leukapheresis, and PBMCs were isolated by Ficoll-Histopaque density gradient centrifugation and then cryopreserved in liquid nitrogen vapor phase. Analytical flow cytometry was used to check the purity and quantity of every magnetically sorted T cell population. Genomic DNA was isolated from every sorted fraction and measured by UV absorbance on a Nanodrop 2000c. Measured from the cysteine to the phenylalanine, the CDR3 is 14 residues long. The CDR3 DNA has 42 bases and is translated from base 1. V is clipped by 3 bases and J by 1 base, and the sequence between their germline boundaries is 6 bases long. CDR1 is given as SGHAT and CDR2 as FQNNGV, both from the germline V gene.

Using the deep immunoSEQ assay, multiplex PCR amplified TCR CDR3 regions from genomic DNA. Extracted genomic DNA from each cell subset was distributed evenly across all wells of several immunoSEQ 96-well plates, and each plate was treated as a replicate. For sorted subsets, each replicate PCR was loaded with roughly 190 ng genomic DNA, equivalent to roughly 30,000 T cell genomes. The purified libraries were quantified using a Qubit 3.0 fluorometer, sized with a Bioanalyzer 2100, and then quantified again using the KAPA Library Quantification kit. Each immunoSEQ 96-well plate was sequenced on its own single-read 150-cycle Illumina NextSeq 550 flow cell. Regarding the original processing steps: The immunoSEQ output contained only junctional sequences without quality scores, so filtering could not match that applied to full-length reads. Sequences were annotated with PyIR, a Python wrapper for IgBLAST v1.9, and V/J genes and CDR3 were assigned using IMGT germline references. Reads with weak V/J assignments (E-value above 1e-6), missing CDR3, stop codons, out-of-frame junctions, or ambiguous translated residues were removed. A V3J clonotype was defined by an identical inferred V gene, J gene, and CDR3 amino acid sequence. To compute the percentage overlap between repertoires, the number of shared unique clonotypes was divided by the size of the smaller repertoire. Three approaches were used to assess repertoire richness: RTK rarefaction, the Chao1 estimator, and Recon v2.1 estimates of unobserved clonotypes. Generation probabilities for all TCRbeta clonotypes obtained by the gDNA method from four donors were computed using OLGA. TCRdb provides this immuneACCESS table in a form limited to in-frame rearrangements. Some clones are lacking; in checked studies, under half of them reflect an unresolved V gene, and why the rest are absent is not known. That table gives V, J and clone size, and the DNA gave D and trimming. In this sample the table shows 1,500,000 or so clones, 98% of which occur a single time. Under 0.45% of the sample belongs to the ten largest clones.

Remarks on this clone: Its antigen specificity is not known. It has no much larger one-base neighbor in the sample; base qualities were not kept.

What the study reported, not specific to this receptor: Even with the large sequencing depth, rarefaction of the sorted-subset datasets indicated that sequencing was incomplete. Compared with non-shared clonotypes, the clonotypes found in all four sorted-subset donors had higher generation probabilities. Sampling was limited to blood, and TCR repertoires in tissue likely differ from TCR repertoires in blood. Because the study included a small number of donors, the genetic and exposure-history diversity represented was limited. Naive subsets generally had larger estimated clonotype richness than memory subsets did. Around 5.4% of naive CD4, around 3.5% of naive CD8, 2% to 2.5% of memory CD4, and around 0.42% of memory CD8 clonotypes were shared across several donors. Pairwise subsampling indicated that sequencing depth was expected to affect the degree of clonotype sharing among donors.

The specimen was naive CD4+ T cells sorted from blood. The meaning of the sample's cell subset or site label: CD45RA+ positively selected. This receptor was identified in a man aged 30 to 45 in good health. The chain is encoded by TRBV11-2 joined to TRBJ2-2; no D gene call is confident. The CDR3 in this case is CASSFRWNTGELFF. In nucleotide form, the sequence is TGTGCCAGCAGCTTTCGCTGGAACACCGGGGAGCTGTTTTTT.